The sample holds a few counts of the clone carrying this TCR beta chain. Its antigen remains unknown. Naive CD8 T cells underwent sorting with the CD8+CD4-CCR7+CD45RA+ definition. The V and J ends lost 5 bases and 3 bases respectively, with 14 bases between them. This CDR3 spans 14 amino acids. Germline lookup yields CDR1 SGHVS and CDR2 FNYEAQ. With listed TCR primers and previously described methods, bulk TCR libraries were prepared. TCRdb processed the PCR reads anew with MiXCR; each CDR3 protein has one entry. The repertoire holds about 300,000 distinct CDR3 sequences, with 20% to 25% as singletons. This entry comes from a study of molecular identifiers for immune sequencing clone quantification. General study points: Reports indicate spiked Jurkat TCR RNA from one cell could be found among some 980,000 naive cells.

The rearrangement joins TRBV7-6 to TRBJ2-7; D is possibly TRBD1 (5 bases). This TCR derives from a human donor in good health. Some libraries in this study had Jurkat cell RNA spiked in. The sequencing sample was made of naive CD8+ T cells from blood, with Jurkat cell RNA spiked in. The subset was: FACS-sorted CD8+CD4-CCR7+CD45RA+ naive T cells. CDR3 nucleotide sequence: TGTGCCAGCAGCACTACCGAAGGGGTCTACGAGCAGTACTTC. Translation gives CASSTTEGVYEQYF.